This passage covers 15 T cell receptor beta chains from one sample sequenced in a study of T cell responses to AZD1222 COVID-19 vaccine. Sequenced by immunoSEQ multiplex PCR; TCRdb stores in-frame clones only, minus some. Of more than 50,000 clones listed, around 90% are singletons. Specimen: peripheral blood, collected on day 0 of AZD1222 vaccination. These receptor sequences come from an adult in good health.

The chain couples TRBV30 to TRBJ1-1; tentative D call: TRBD1 (5 bases). V lost 4 bases, J lost 1 base, and 10 bases lay in between. Looked up from germline, CDR1 is GTSNPN and CDR2 is SVGIG (reference sequence). This CDR3 region has 13 residues. The CDR3 DNA reads as TGTGCCTGGAATAGGGACCCGAACACTGAAGCTTTCTTT. Translating gives CAWNRDPNTEAFF.

The chain couples TRBV4-1 to TRBJ1-5, with D possibly TRBD1 on 5 matching bases. V gave up 4 bases and J gave up 3 bases, with 13 bases separating them. Germline V CDR1 and CDR2: MGHRA, YSYEKL. The CDR3 runs to 15 residues. CDR3 sequence reads: CASSPWGSVNQPQHF. The CDR3 nucleotides read TGCGCCAGCAGCCCTTGGGGCAGCGTCAATCAGCCCCAGCATTTT.

The V call is TRBV7-9, the J call TRBJ1-4; D unclear. The V gene's germline CDR1 is SEHNR and CDR2 FQNEAQ (reference sequence). The CDR3 has 16 amino acids. Trimming pared 2 bases from V and 7 bases from J, leaving 17 bases between. The CDR3 reads CASSLNVHNIPEKLFF. The CDR3 DNA sequence: TGTGCCAGCAGCTTAAACGTCCACAACATACCTGAAAAACTGTTTTTT.

CDR3 sequence reads: CASSPGQGNYGYTF. In DNA, the CDR3 is TGTGCCAGCAGCCCGGGACAGGGCAACTATGGCTACACCTTC. V and J are TRBV7-3 and TRBJ1-2; TRBD1 matches at 9 bases. Trimming removed 5 bases from V and 2 bases from J; junction bases left unmatched: 3. Per germline, CDR1 SGHTA and CDR2 FQGTGA. The CDR3 consists of 14 residues.

J is TRBJ2-7 and V is TRBV4-1; 9 bases are a match to TRBD1. Looked up from germline, CDR1 is MGHRA and CDR2 is YSYEKL. With V trimmed by 3 bases and J by 3 bases, 6 bases remained unmatched. There are 15 residues in the CDR3. CDR3 coding DNA: TGCGCCAGCAGCCAGCCGGGACAGGGCTACTACGAGCAGTACTTC. Amino acids: CASSQPGQGYYEQYF.

V is TRBV2 and J is TRBJ1-2; D is unclear. The CDR3 is 11 amino acids. Germline V gene lookup returns CDR1 SNHLY and CDR2 FYNNEI. Trimming stripped 2 bases from V and 4 bases from J, with 2 bases between. The chain's CDR3 is CASSETYGYTF. As DNA, the CDR3 is TGTGCCAGCAGTGAAACCTATGGCTACACCTTC.

This clone was seen a single time. This chain uses TRBV14 with TRBJ2-7; the match to TRBD1 covers 7 bases. V lost 4 bases, J lost 1 base, and 4 bases stayed unmatched. CDR3 length: 14 residues. Germline V gene lookup returns CDR1 SGHDN and CDR2 FVKESK. This CDR3 reads CASSRIRGSYEQYF. The CDR3, as DNA: TGTGCCAGCAGCCGAATCAGGGGGTCCTACGAGCAGTACTTC. The full variable domain, in which reference TRBV14 and TRBJ2-7 provide the parts outside the CDR3, is EAGVTQFPSHSVIEKGQTVTLRCDPISGHDNLYWYRRVMGKEIKFLLHFVKESKQDESGMPNNRFLAERTGGTYSTLKVQPAELEDSGVYFCASSRIRGSYEQYFGPGTRLTVT.

The V call is TRBV29-1, the J call TRBJ1-2; 9 nucleotides align to TRBD1. The CDR3 totals 18 residues. J gave up 3 bases and V 0 bases, and 14 bases lay outside the gene matches. Germline V gene lookup returns CDR1 SQVTM and CDR2 ANQGSEA. This CDR3 is CSVEDGWDRESRYYGYTF. Written as DNA, the CDR3 is TGCAGCGTTGAAGATGGGTGGGACAGGGAGAGTCGGTACTATGGCTACACCTTC.

There are a few counts of this clone. The V and J genes are TRBV5-5 and TRBJ2-7; D not resolved. The CDR3 contains 14 residues. Trimming stripped 2 bases from V and 3 bases from J, with 12 bases between. CDR1 and CDR2 (germline): SGHKS, YYEKEE (reference sequence). The CDR3 DNA reads TGTGCCAGCAGCTTAGGGCCCGGCCTCTACGAGCAGTACTTC. Translation gives CASSLGPGLYEQYF. The variable domain in full, with the rest retrieved from reference TRBV5-5 and TRBJ2-7, is DAGVTQSPTHLIKTRGQQVTLRCSPISGHKSVSWYQQVLGQGPQFIFQYYEKEERGRGNFPDRFSARQFPNYSSELNVNALLLGDSALYLCASSLGPGLYEQYFGPGTRLTVT.

This rearrangement joins TRBV18 to TRBJ1-4; TRBD1 is a possible D gene (5 bases). Trimming pared 4 bases from V and 0 bases from J, leaving 12 bases between. The germline V gene encodes CDR1 KGHSH and CDR2 LQKENI. The CDR3 has 16 residues. The CDR3 nucleotides are TGTGCCAGCTCACGTGACAGCCCTGCAACTAATGAAAAACTGTTTTTT. Translating gives CASSRDSPATNEKLFF.

This clone was counted once. This chain joins TRBV7-2 and TRBJ1-2, with 7 bases lining up with TRBD1. After removal of 5 bases from V and 1 base from J, the junction contained 1 base not matched to a gene. The length of the CDR3 is 13 residues. Germline V gene data show CDR1 as SGHTA and CDR2 as FQGNSA. The CDR3 spells CASSRQGNYGYTF. Written as DNA, the CDR3 is TGTGCCAGCAGCCGACAGGGTAACTATGGCTACACCTTC.

The rearrangement uses TRBV7-3 and TRBJ2-7; D may be TRBD1 (6 bases). Germline V gene sequence: CDR1 SGHTA, CDR2 FQGTGA. Trimming pared 0 bases from V and 3 bases from J, leaving 12 bases between. The CDR3 runs to 15 residues. The CDR3: CASSLTPGAGYEQYF. CDR3 bases: TGTGCCAGCAGCTTAACCCCAGGGGCAGGCTACGAGCAGTACTTC.

This sequence joins TRBV12-3 or TRBV12-4 and TRBJ1-5; D is undetermined. V lost 3 bases to trimming and J lost 5 bases, with 8 bases between them. This CDR3 has 13 residues. CDR3 in DNA: TGTGCCAGCAGTTTTAGGGATGATCAGCCCCAGCATTTT. This encodes CASSFRDDQPQHF.

This chain links TRBV5-5 with TRBJ2-6; D tentatively reads TRBD1 or TRBD2 (6 bases each). The CDR3 covers 16 residues. Trimming cost V 6 bases and J 3 bases, with 16 bases left between them. CDR1 is SGHKS, CDR2 YYEKEE, per germline (reference sequence). The CDR3 protein is CASTLTGAGGANVLTF. The CDR3 DNA is TGTGCCAGCACACTCACGGGGGCAGGTGGGGCCAACGTCCTGACTTTC.

In this sample, this clone turned up a few times. The rearrangement uses TRBV11-2 and TRBJ1-4; D is unresolved. The CDR3 runs to 17 residues. V lost 5 bases and J 4 bases, leaving 20 bases between the germline ends. Looked up from germline, CDR1 is SGHAT and CDR2 is FQNNGV. For the CDR3, the DNA is TGTGCCAGCAGCCAAGGGTTCGGCCAGAGCCGTAATGAAAAACTGTTTTTT. As protein: CASSQGFGQSRNEKLFF.